The 5 T cell receptor beta chains below were found in one sample sequenced in a study of T cell clonality in common variable immunodeficiency. Profiled with immunoSEQ multiplex PCR; TCRdb holds only in-frame clones, not every one. The sample holds roughly 28,000 clones, and no clone turns up only once. Sequenced input: peripheral blood mononuclear cells. The receptors stem from a person aged 18 to 75 in good health.

This clone was detected ten times or more. Read data end 3 residues before the CDR3 end; the end is taken from the germline J gene. This chain links TRBV12-3 or TRBV12-4 with TRBJ2-7, with a possible D match to TRBD1 (5 bases). Trimming left V 1 base short and J 5 bases short, with 9 bases between. CDR3 size: 13 residues. This chain's CDR3 is CASSLGTRHEQYF. The DNA read from the CDR3 is TGTGCCAGCAGTTTAGGGACACGACACGAG.

This clone was counted ten times or more. Read data end 3 residues before the CDR3 end; the end is taken from the germline J gene. The chain combines TRBV4-1 with TRBJ2-3; 9 positions agree with TRBD2. Trimming removed 4 bases from V and 1 base from J; junction bases left unmatched: 9. Germline V CDR1 and CDR2: MGHRA, YSYEKL. The CDR3 is 17 residues long. This chain's CDR3 is CASSRRIKRGGTDTQYF. CDR3 DNA, as far as it was read: TGCGCCAGCAGCCGAAGGATAAAGCGGGGGGGCACAGATACG.

Turning to this clone: The read ends 3 residues early relative to the CDR3; the germline J gene fills the gap. V usage is TRBV19 and J usage is TRBJ1-1; 9 bases map to TRBD1. The CDR3 runs to 15 residues. CDR1 is LNHDA, CDR2 SQIVND, per germline (reference sequence). V was clipped by 3 bases and J by 7 bases; unmatched bases: 9. Here the CDR3 reads CASSIPRGQGVEAFF. Partial CDR3 DNA: TGTGCCAGTAGTATCCCCCGGGGACAGGGAGTTGAA.

Many counts were recorded for this clone. The sequence runs out 3 residues before the end of the CDR3; the remainder is reconstructed from the germline J gene. This chain connects TRBV5-1 to TRBJ2-3, with TRBD2 matching over 7 bases. The CDR3 has 13 amino acids. V shed 3 bases and J 4 bases; nucleotides not matched to a gene: 2. Germline assignment: CDR1 SGHRS and CDR2 YFSETQ. CDR3 sequence reads: CASSSGGADTQYF. The covered CDR3 bases are TGCGCCAGCAGCTCGGGGGGTGCAGATACG. Full variable domain (outside the CDR3, taken from reference TRBV5-1 and TRBJ2-3): KAGVTQTPRYLIKTRGQQVTLSCSPISGHRSVSWYQQTPGQGLQFLFEYFSETQRNKGNFPGRFSGRQFSNSRSEMNVSTLELGDSALYLCASSSGGADTQYFGPGTRLTVL.

In this sample, this clone turned up many times. The read stops 3 residues short of the end of the CDR3; the missing end is completed from the germline J gene. J is TRBJ2-5 and V is TRBV20-1, with 9 bases aligning to TRBD1. The CDR3 length is 15 residues. The V and J ends lost 0 bases and 6 bases, in that order; junction bases with no gene match: 8. Germline values: CDR1 DFQATT, CDR2 SNEGSKA (reference sequence). The CDR3 reads CSARDQGQGRKTQYF. The covered CDR3 bases are TGCAGTGCTAGAGATCAAGGACAGGGGCGAAAGACC.